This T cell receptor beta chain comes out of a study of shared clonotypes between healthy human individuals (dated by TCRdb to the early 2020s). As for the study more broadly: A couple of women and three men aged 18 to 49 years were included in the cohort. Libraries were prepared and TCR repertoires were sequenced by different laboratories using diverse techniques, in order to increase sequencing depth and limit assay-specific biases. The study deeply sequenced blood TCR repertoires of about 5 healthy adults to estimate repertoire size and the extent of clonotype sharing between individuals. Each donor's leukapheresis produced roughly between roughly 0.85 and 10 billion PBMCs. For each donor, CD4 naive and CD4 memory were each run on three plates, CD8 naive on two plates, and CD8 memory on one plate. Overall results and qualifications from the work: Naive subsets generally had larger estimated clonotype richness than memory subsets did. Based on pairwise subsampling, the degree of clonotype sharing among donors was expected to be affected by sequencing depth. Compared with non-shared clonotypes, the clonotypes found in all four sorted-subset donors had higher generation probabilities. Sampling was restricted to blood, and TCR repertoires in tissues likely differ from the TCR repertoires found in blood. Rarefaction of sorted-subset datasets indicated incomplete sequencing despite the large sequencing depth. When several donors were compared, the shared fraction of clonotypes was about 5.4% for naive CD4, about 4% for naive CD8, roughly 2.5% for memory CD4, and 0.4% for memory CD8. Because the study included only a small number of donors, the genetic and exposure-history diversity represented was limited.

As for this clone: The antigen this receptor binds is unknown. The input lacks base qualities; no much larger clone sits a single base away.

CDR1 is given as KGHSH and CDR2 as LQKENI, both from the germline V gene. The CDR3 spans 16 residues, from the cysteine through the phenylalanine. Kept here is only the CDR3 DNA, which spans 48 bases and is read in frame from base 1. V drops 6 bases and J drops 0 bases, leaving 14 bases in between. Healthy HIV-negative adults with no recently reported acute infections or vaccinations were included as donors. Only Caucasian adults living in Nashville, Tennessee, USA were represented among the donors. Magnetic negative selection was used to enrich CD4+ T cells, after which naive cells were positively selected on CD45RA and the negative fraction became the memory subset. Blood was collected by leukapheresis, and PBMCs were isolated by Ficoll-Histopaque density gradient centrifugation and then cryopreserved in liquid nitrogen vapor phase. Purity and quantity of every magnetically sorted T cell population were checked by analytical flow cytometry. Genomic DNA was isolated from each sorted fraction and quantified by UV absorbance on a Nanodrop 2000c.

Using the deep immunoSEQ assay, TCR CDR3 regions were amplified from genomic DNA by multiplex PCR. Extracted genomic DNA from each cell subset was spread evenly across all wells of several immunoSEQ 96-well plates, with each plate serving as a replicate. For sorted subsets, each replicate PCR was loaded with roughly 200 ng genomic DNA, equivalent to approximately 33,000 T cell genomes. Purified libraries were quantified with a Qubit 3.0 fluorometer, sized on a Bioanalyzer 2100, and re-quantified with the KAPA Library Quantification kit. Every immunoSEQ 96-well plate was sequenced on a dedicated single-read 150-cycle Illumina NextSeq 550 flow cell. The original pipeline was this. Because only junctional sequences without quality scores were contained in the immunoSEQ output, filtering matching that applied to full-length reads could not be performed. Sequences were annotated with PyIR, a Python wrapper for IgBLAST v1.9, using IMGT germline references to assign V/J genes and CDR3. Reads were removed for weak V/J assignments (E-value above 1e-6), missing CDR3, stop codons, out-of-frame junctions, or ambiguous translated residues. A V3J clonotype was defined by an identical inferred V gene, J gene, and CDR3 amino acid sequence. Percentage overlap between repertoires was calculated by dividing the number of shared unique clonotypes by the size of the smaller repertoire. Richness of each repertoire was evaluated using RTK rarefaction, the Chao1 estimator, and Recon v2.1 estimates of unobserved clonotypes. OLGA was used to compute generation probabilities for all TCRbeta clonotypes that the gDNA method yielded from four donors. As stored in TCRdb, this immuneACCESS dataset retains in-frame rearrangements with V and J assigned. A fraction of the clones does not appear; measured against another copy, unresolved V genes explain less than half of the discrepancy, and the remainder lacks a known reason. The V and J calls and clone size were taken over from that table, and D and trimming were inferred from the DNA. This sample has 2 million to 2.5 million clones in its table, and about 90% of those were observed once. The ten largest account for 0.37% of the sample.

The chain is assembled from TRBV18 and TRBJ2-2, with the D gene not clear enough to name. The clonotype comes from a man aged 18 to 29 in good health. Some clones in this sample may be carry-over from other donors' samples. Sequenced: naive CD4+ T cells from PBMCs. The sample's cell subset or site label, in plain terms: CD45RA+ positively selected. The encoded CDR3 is CASSLGLLSNTGELFF. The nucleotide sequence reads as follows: TGTGCCAGCTCCCTTGGCCTTCTGTCGAACACCGGGGAGCTGTTTTTT.